Each of the 18 T cell receptor beta chains below was sequenced from the same sample in a study of OX40 agonist ivuxolimab in advanced cancers. Sequencing was performed with immunoSEQ multiplex PCR; in TCRdb, only in-frame clones are kept and a portion is missing. Among tens of thousands of clones, around 77% were seen once, and the ten largest hold about 20%. The sample in question was CD4+ or CD8+ T cells sorted from blood, obtained in a trial of the OX40 agonist ivuxolimab. These receptors were taken from an adult with an advanced solid tumor such as melanoma, head and neck, liver or kidney cancer.

V gene TRBV19 combines with J gene TRBJ2-3; D may correspond to TRBD1 or TRBD2 (6 bases each). Per the germline V gene, CDR1 is LNHDA and CDR2 is SQIVND (reference sequence). The CDR3 spans 15 residues. Trimming pared 3 bases from V and 3 bases from J, leaving 13 bases between. In DNA, the CDR3 is TGTGCCAGTAGTATCGGGGGCCTCTTGACAGATACGCAGTATTTT. As protein: CASSIGGLLTDTQYF. Looking up the rest from reference TRBV19 and TRBJ2-3 gives the full variable domain: DGGITQSPKYLFRKEGQNVTLSCEQNLNHDAMYWYRQDPGQGLRLIYYSQIVNDFQKGDIAEGYSVSREKKESFPLTVTSAQKNPTAFYLCASSIGGLLTDTQYFGPGTRLTVL.

The sample holds a few counts of this clone. In DNA, the CDR3 is TGTGCCAGTAGTATAGGGCGGAACACTGAAGCTTTCTTT. Amino acids: CASSIGRNTEAFF. The rearrangement links TRBV19 to TRBJ1-1; D not certain. The germline V gene encodes CDR1 LNHDA and CDR2 SQIVND (reference sequence). V lost 1 base and J 1 base, leaving 4 bases between the germline ends. The CDR3 loop spans 13 amino acids.

This clone was detected only a few times. This chain links TRBV28 with TRBJ2-3; D may be TRBD1 (6 bases). V gave up 6 bases and J gave up 8 bases, with 12 bases separating them. The CDR3 has 12 residues. The germline gives CDR1 MDHEN, CDR2 SYDVKM. CDR3 in DNA: TGTGCCAGCAGGGTACAGGGCGGTACGCAGTATTTT. Its translation is CASRVQGGTQYF.

V usage is TRBV11-2 and J usage is TRBJ2-7; 10 bases are a match to TRBD1. The CDR3 spans 15 residues. V lost 1 base and J lost 3; bases outside the gene matches: 3. CDR1 is SGHAT and CDR2 is FQNNGV in the germline V gene. Here the CDR3 reads CASSLGRTGGYEQYF. The CDR3 DNA reads TGTGCCAGCAGCTTAGGACGGACAGGGGGCTACGAGCAGTACTTC.

This chain links TRBV2 with TRBJ2-7; possible D gene TRBD2, 5 bases. This CDR3 spans 15 amino acids. V gave up 6 bases and J gave up 0 bases, with 15 bases separating them. CDR1 is SNHLY and CDR2 is FYNNEI in the germline V gene. The CDR3 nucleotides are TGTGCCAGCAGGGTAGCGTCAGTTCCCTCCTACGAGCAGTACTTC. Translation: CASRVASVPSYEQYF.

This clone is hyperexpanded within its sample. The rearrangement links TRBV2 to TRBJ2-7; no firm D call. This CDR3 has 13 residues. Between the trimmed V and J ends, which lost 8 bases and 2 bases, there was a span of 13 bases. Germline assignment: CDR1 SNHLY and CDR2 FYNNEI. The CDR3 sequence is CASSQGWPYEQYF. CDR3 bases: TGTGCCAGCTCCCAAGGGTGGCCCTACGAGCAGTACTTC.

The chain combines TRBV7-9 with TRBJ2-5; TRBD2 might be the D (7 bases). Trimming pared 7 bases from V and 14 bases from J, leaving 17 bases between. The CDR3 has 11 amino acids. CDR1 is SEHNR, CDR2 FQNEAQ, per germline (reference sequence). Written as DNA, the CDR3 is TGTGCCAGCACCTCCGGGGGGCACAAATACTTC. It specifies CASTSGGHKYF.

DNA of the CDR3: TGTGCCAGCAGGCGAGTAGTCCCAGATACGCAGTATTTT. Its translation: CASRRVVPDTQYF. The rearrangement links TRBV27 to TRBJ2-3; D unclear. CDR3 length: 13 amino acids. The V end was cut by 6 bases, the J end by 4 bases, with 11 bases between. Per germline, CDR1 MNHEY and CDR2 SMNVEV (reference sequence).

The chain recombines TRBV10-1 with TRBJ2-2; 7 bases match TRBD2. The CDR3 is made up of 12 amino acids. From germline, CDR1 is WNHNN and CDR2 SYGVQD (reference sequence). Germline trimming cut 9 bases from V and 7 bases from J; bases unmatched to any gene: 5. The DNA for the CDR3 is TGCGCCAGACGCGGGAGAGGCGGGGAGCTGTTTTTT. Translated: CARRGRGGELFF.

The chain carries TRBV6-1 and TRBJ2-7; D may match TRBD1 or TRBD2 (5 bases each). The CDR3 runs 15 residues. Trimming took 3 bases from V and 5 from J, leaving 17 bases between them. Germline V gives CDR1 MNHNS, CDR2 SASEGT. This CDR3 is CASSDPDGAYDEQYF. In nucleotides, the CDR3 is TGTGCCAGCAGTGACCCGGACGGGGCCTACGACGAGCAGTACTTC.

The rearrangement joins TRBV7-6 to TRBJ2-1; unclear D gene. Germline lookup yields CDR1 SGHVS and CDR2 FNYEAQ. The CDR3 consists of 14 residues. Trimming stripped 2 bases from V and 9 bases from J, with 14 bases between. The chain's CDR3 is CASSLLSPPVEQFF. The CDR3 DNA sequence: TGTGCCAGCAGCTTATTAAGCCCCCCGGTTGAGCAGTTCTTC. The whole variable domain, remainder taken from reference TRBV7-6 and TRBJ2-1, is GAGVSQSPRYKVTKRGQDVALRCDPISGHVSLYWYRQALGQGPEFLTYFNYEAQQDKSGLPNDRFSAERPEGSISTLTIQRTEQRDSAMYRCASSLLSPPVEQFFGPGTRLTVL.

This clone appeared a few times. The chain recombines TRBV4-1 with TRBJ1-4; the D is unclear. The ends were cut back, 2 bases at V and 1 base at J, with 11 bases in the middle. The germline V gene has CDR1 MGHRA and CDR2 YSYEKL. The CDR3 contains 16 residues. This CDR3 reads CASSQPDTGTNEKLFF. The CDR3 nucleotides read TGCGCCAGCAGCCAACCTGATACGGGAACTAATGAAAAACTGTTTTTT.

The CDR3 loop is CASSQGQGEGQPQHF. The DNA for the CDR3 is TGTGCCAGCAGCCAGGGACAGGGAGAGGGTCAGCCCCAGCATTTT. This chain links TRBV4-2 with TRBJ1-5, with 9 bases aligning to TRBD1. The CDR3 sequence is 15 residues long. The V gene end was trimmed by 3 bases and the J gene end by 6 bases; junction bases not matched to a gene: 6. Per germline, CDR1 LGHNA and CDR2 YNFKEQ.

This rearrangement joins TRBV14 to TRBJ1-2, with 9 bases aligning to TRBD1. The V gene's germline CDR1 is SGHDN and CDR2 FVKESK. CDR3 size: 15 residues. V lost 4 bases and J lost 3; bases outside the gene matches: 6. CDR3 nucleotides: TGTGCCAGCAGCCCGGGACAGGGAAACGACTATGGCTACACCTTC. Amino acids: CASSPGQGNDYGYTF.

This clone has only a few counts. The V and J genes are TRBV19 and TRBJ1-2; no definite D call. CDR1 and CDR2 (germline): LNHDA, SQIVND (reference sequence). The CDR3 extends over 15 amino acids. V shed 8 bases and J shed 0 bases, with 16 bases lying between them. CDR3 sequence: CASAPIALPNYGYTF. The DNA for the CDR3 is TGTGCCAGTGCCCCTATCGCATTACCTAACTATGGCTACACCTTC.

V usage is TRBV6-5 and J usage is TRBJ2-1; D may correspond to TRBD1 or TRBD2 (5 bases each). The CDR3 contains 15 residues. V was shortened by 0 bases and J by 1 base, with 7 bases between the two germline ends. Germline CDR1 and CDR2: MNHEY and SVGAGI. The CDR3 DNA is TGTGCCAGCAGTTACTCGTGGGGGTCCTACAATGAGCAGTTCTTC. Its translation is CASSYSWGSYNEQFF.

The V gene is TRBV2, the J gene TRBJ1-5, with 8 bases identical to TRBD1. V shed 7 bases and J 7 bases; nucleotides not matched to a gene: 9. Germline loops: CDR1 SNHLY, CDR2 FYNNEI. The CDR3 consists of 14 residues. CDR3 region: CASNMDRDWQPQHF. The CDR3 DNA follows: TGTGCCAGCAACATGGACAGGGATTGGCAGCCCCAGCATTTT.

The chain joins TRBV7-9 to TRBJ2-1; D not resolved. Germline V gives CDR1 SEHNR, CDR2 FQNEAQ (reference sequence). The CDR3 is made up of 15 amino acids. The V and J ends lost 0 bases and 6 bases respectively, with 12 bases between them. CDR3: CASSLAYSTGNEQFF. In nucleotides, the CDR3 is TGTGCCAGCAGCTTAGCGTACAGCACCGGCAATGAGCAGTTCTTC.